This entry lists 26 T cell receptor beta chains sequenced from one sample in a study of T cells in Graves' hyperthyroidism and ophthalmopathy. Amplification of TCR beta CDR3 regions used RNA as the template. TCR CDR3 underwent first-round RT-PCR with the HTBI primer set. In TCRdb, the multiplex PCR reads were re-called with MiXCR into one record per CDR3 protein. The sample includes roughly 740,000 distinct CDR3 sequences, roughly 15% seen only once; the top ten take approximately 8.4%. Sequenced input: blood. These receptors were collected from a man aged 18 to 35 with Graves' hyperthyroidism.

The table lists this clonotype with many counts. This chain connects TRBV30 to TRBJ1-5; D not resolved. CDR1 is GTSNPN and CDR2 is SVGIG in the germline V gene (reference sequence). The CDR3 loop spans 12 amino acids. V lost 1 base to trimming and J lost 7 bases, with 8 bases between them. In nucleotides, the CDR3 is TGTGCCTGGAGTGAGGGTTGGCAGCCCCAGCATTTT. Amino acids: CAWSEGWQPQHF.

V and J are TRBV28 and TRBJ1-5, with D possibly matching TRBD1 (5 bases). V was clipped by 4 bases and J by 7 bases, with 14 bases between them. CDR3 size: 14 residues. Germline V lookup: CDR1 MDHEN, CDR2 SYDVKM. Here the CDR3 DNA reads TGTGCCAGCAGTTACCGGGCAGGGAGGCAGCCCCAGCATTTT. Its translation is CASSYRAGRQPQHF.

In DNA, the CDR3 is TGTGCCAGCAGTTCCCGGGTCTATGAGCAGTTCTTC. Translating it yields CASSSRVYEQFF. V and J are TRBV6-2 or TRBV6-3 and TRBJ2-1, with no clear D. With 4 bases removed from V and 8 bases from J, the gap between germline ends came to 9 bases. The CDR3 extends over 12 amino acids. In germline, CDR1 is MNHEY, CDR2 SVGEGT.

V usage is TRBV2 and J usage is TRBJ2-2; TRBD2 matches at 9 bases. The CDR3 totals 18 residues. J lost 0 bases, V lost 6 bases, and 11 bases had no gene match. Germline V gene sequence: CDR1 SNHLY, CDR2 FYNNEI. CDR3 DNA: TGTGCCAGCAGGCCATTGGGTAGCGGGAGAGCGAACACCGGGGAGCTGTTTTTT. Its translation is CASRPLGSGRANTGELFF.

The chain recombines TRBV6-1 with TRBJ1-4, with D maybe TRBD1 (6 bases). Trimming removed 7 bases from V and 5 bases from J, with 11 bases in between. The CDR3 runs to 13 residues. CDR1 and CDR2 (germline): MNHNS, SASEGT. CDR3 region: CASTKGVNEKLFF. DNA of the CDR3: TGTGCCAGCACGAAGGGGGTGAATGAAAAACTGTTTTTT.

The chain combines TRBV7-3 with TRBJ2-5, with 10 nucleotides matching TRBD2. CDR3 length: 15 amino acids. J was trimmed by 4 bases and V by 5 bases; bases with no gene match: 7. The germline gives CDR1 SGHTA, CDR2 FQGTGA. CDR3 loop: CASSKLAGVGETQYF. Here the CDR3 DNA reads TGTGCCAGCAGCAAGCTAGCGGGAGTGGGAGAGACCCAGTACTTC.

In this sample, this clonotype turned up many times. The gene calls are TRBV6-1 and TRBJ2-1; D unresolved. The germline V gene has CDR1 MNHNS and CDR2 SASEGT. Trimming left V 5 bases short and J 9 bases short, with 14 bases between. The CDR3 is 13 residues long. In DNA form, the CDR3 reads TGTGCCAGCAGTCCTGATGCCCCCGGTGAGCAGTTCTTC. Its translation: CASSPDAPGEQFF.

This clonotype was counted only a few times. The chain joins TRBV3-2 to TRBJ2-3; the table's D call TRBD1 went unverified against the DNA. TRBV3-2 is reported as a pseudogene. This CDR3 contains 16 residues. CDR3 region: CASSQGLFSGKGTQYF. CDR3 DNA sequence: TGTGCCAGCAGCCAAGGTCTGTTCTCGGGAAAGGGTACGCAGTATTTT.

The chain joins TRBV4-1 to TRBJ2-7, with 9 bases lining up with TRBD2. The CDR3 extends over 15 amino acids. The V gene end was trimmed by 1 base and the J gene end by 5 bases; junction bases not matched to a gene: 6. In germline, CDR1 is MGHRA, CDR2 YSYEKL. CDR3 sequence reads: CASSQGAGGPDEQYF. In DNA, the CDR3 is TGCGCCAGCAGCCAAGGGGCGGGAGGGCCAGACGAGCAGTACTTC.

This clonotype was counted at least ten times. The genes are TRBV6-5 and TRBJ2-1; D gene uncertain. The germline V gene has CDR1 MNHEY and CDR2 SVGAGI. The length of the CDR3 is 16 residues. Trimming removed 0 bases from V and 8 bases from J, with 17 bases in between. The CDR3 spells CASSYSRTINLDEQFF. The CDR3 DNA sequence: TGTGCCAGCAGTTACTCGCGGACCATAAACCTCGATGAGCAGTTCTTC.

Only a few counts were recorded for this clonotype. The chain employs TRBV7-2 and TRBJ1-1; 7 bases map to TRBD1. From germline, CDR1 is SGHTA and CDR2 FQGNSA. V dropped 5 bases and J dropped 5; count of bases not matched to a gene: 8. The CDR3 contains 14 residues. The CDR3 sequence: CASSIRGLGTEAFF. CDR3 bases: TGTGCCAGCAGCATAAGGGGGCTAGGAACTGAAGCTTTCTTT.

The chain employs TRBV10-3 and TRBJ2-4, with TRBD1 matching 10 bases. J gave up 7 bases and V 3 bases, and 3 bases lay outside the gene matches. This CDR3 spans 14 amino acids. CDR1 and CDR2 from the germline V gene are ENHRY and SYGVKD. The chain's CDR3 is CAISDPGQGNIQYF. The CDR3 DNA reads TGTGCCATCAGTGATCCGGGACAGGGGAACATTCAGTACTTC.

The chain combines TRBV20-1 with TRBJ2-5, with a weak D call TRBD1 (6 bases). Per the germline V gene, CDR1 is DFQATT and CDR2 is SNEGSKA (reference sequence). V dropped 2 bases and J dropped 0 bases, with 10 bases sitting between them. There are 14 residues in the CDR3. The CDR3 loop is CSARPGQYQETQYF. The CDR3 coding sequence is TGCAGTGCTAGACCGGGACAATACCAAGAGACCCAGTACTTC.

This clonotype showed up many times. CDR3 amino acids: CASSLFSRDYNEQFF. The DNA for the CDR3 is TGTGCCAGCAGTTTATTTTCTCGGGACTACAATGAGCAGTTCTTC. V and J are TRBV28 and TRBJ2-1; a weak D match, TRBD2 (5 bases). V was shortened by 1 base and J by 3 bases, with 10 bases between the two germline ends. The length of the CDR3 is 15 residues. Germline CDR1 and CDR2: MDHEN and SYDVKM.

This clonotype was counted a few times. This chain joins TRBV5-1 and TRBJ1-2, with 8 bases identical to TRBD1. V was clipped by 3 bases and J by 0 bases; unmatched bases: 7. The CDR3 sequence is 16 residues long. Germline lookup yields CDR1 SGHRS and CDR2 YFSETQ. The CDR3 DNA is TGCGCCAGCAGCTCACCGGGACAGGACACTAACTATGGCTACACCTTC. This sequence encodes CASSSPGQDTNYGYTF.

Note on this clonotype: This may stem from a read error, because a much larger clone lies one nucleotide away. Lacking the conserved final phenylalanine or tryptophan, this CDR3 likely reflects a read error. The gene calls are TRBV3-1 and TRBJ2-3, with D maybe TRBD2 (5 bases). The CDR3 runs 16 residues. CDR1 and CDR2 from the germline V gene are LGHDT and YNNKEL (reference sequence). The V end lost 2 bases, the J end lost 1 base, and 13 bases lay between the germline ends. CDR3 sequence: CASSQSALVGTDTQYL. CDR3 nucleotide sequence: TGTGCCAGCAGCCAATCCGCACTAGTGGGCACAGATACGCAGTATCTT.

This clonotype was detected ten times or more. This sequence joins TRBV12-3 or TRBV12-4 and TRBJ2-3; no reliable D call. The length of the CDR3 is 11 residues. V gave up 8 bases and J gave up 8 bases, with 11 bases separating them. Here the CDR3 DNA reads TGTGCCAGCTCTCAACCGAGTACGCAGTATTTT. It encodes CASSQPSTQYF.

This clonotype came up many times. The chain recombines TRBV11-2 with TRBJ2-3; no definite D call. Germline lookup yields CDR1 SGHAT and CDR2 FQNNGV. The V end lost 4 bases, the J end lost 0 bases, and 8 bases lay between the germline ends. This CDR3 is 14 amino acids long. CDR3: CASSSIYSTDTQYF. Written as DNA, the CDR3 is TGTGCCAGCAGCTCTATATACAGCACAGATACGCAGTATTTT. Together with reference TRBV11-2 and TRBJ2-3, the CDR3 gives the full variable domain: EAGVAQSPRYKIIEKRQSVAFWCNPISGHATLYWYQQILGQGPKLLIQFQNNGVVDDSQLPKDRFSAERLKGVDSTLKIQPAKLEDSAVYLCASSSIYSTDTQYFGPGTRLTVL.

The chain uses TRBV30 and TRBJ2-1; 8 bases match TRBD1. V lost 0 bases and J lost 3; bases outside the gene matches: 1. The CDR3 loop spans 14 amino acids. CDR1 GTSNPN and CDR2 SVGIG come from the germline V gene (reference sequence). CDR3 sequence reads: CAWSVGTGYNEQFF. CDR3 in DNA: TGTGCCTGGAGTGTGGGGACAGGCTACAATGAGCAGTTCTTC.

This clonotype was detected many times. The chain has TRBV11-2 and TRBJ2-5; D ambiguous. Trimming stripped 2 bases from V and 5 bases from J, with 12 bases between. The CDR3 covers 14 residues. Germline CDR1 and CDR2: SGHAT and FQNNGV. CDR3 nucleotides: TGTGCCAGCAGCTTATTTTACCAGAGGGAGACCCAGTACTTC. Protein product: CASSLFYQRETQYF.

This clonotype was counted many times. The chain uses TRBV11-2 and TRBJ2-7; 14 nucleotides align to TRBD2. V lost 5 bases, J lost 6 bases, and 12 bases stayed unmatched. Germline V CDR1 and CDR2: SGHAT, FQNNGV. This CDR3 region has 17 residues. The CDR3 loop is CASSPTGTSGRGGEQYF. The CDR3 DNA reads TGTGCCAGCAGCCCCACCGGGACTAGCGGGAGAGGCGGCGAGCAGTACTTC.

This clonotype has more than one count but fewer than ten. The CDR3 sequence is CASSLRKAGEETQYF. The CDR3 DNA sequence: TGTGCCAGCAGCTTGAGGAAAGCGGGCGAAGAGACCCAGTACTTC. The genes are TRBV5-5 and TRBJ2-5; possible D gene TRBD2, 6 bases. The CDR3 totals 15 residues. Germline CDR1 SGHKS, CDR2 YYEKEE (reference sequence). V dropped 1 base and J dropped 3 bases, with 13 bases sitting between them.

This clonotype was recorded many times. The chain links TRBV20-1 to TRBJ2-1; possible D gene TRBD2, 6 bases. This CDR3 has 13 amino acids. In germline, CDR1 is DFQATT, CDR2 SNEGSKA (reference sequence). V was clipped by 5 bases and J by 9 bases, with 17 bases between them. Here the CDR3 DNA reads TGCAGTGCTCTTAATCGGGGGTTCGGTGAGCAGTTCTTC. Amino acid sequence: CSALNRGFGEQFF.

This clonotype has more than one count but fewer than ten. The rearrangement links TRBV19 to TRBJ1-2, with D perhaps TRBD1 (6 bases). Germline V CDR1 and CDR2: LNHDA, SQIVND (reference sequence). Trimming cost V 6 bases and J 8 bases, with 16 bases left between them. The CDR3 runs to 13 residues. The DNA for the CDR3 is TGTGCCAGTAGACCAAACAGGGTGACCGGCTACACCTTC. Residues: CASRPNRVTGYTF.

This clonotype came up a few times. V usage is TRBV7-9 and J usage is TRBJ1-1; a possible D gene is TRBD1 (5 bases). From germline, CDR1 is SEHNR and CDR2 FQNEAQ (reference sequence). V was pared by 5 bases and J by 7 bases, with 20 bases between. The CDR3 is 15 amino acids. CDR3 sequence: CASSLPGTGSGEAFF. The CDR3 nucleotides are TGTGCCAGCAGCCTCCCGGGGACGGGTTCGGGTGAAGCTTTCTTT.

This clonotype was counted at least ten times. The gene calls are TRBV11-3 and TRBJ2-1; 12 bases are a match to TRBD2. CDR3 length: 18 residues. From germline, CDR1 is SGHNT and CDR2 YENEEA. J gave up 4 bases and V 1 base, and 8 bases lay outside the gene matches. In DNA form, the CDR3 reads TGTGCCAGCAGCTTAGGTTCCTGGACTAGCGGGATGTACAATGAGCAGTTCTTC. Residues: CASSLGSWTSGMYNEQFF.